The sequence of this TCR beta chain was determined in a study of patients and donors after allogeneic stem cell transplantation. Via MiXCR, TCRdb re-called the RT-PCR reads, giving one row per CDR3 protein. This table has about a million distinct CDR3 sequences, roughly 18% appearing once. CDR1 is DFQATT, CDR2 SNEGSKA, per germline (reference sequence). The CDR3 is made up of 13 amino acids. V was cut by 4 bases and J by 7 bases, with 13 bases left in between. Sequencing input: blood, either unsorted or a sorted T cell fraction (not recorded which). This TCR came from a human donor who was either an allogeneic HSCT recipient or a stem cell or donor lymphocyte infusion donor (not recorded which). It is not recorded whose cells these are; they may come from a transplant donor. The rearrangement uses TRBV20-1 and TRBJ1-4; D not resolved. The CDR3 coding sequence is TGCAGTGCTAAGAGTCACAGATCTGAAAAACTGTTTTTT. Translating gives CSAKSHRSEKLFF.